This T cell receptor beta chain was observed in a study of blood T cell repertoires in COVID-19. Study overall: Sites in the United States, Italy and Spain provided acute and convalescent COVID-19 samples. T cells, B-cell-depleted T cells, or PBMCs provided the cDNA or gDNA that served as material.

In the study's own analysis: Reference gene primer amplification in the assay estimated nucleated cell counts. Only in-frame clones appear in the TCRdb table, and some are missing; sequencing was by immunoSEQ multiplex PCR. V and J calls and clone size are those listed in that table; D and trimming were worked out from the DNA. Of approximately 76,000 clones detected, around 88% appear once; the ten largest clones hold roughly 36%. Germline trimming cut 6 bases from V and 6 bases from J; bases unmatched to any gene: 5. CDR1 and CDR2 from the germline V gene are MNHEY and SVGAGI. This CDR3 contains 13 residues.

V gene TRBV6-5 combines with J gene TRBJ1-5; 7 bases agree with TRBD1. The sequence was obtained from an older man with active or convalescent COVID-19. The sample comprised peripheral blood. CDR3 DNA: TGTGCCAGCAGAGGGGGCATAGGTCAGCCCCAGCATTTT. Translated: CASRGGIGQPQHF.